One and the same sample provided the 28 T cell receptor beta chains below, sequenced in a study of cytomegalovirus exposure and HLA in healthy donors listed by TCRdb under 2017. The library was generated by the immunoSEQ multiplex PCR assay. For the multiplex PCR, a mixture combining 60 forward primers for TCR Vbeta segments and 13 reverse primers for TCR Jbeta segments was used. In TCRdb, the immuneACCESS table is reduced to in-frame sequences with V and J assigned. These tables do not hold every clone; where another copy was compared, an unresolved V gene accounts for under half, and the others remain unexplained. This sample comprises about 55,000 clones, about 50% of them detected only once. The biggest ten clones account for roughly 10% of the sample. Sequences were obtained from PBMCs. The receptors come from a human donor in good health.

CDR3 sequence reads: CASRGQGYGYTF. The CDR3 nucleotides are TGTGCCAGCAGGGGACAGGGTTATGGCTACACCTTC. The chain carries TRBV6-6 and TRBJ1-2, with 9 bases aligning to TRBD1. CDR1 and CDR2 from the germline V gene are MNHNY and SVGAGI (reference sequence). Trimming took 6 bases from V and 5 from J; bases not matched to a gene: 1. This CDR3 contains 12 residues.

The CDR3 reads CASSVDGNYGYTF. Written as DNA, the CDR3 is TGTGCCAGCAGTGTCGACGGGAACTATGGCTACACCTTC. This chain uses TRBV2 with TRBJ1-2; the D is unclear. Trimming stripped 4 bases from V and 2 bases from J, with 8 bases between. This CDR3 is 13 amino acids long. In germline, CDR1 is SNHLY, CDR2 FYNNEI.

This clone was seen once. The CDR3: CASSLAPGQGTGELFF. CDR3 bases: TGTGCCAGCAGCTTGGCCCCGGGACAGGGAACCGGGGAGCTGTTTTTT. The V call is TRBV5-4, the J call TRBJ2-2; 9 bases line up with TRBD1. The CDR3 extends over 16 amino acids. The germline V gene has CDR1 SGHNT and CDR2 YYREEE (reference sequence). After removal of 0 bases from V and 5 bases from J, the junction contained 5 bases not matched to a gene.

The chain is built from TRBV30 and TRBJ2-7; 10 bases are a match to TRBD2. Germline V gene data show CDR1 as GTSNPN and CDR2 as SVGIG (reference sequence). CDR3 length: 15 amino acids. V shed 0 bases, J shed 2 bases, and the junction held 4 bases outside the gene matches. The CDR3 region is CAWSVKLAGTYEQYF. The CDR3 nucleotides read TGTGCCTGGAGTGTAAAACTAGCGGGGACCTACGAGCAGTACTTC.

This clone has only a few counts. The germline gene is not matched at one end of the junction; a read error may be the cause. The chain uses TRBV5-6 and TRBJ1-2; 10 bases match TRBD1. This CDR3 is 16 amino acids long. Germline V lookup: CDR1 SGHDT, CDR2 YYEEEE. CDR3 in DNA: TGTGCCAGCAGCTTGCCGGGACAGGGGATTAACTATGGCTACCCCTTC. This gives the protein CASSLPGQGINYGYPF.

The V gene is TRBV11-2, the J gene TRBJ2-7; 7 bases are a match to TRBD2. From germline, CDR1 is SGHAT and CDR2 FQNNGV. The J segment lost 0 bases and the V segment lost 4 bases, leaving 6 bases of the junction unmatched. The CDR3 totals 15 residues. The CDR3 bases are TGTGCCAGCAGCTCGAGTGGCGGGGGCTCCTACGAGCAGTACTTC. It specifies CASSSSGGGSYEQYF.

This clone occurred a few times. This sequence joins TRBV19 and TRBJ1-2; 9 bases align to TRBD1. CDR3 length equals 15 residues. The ends lost 5 bases at V and 3 bases at J; junction bases unmatched: 7. Germline-derived CDR1 and CDR2 are LNHDA and SQIVND (reference sequence). This CDR3 reads CASSAPGQGYYGYTF. For the CDR3, the DNA is TGTGCCAGTAGTGCTCCGGGACAGGGCTACTATGGCTACACCTTC.

This clone was detected only a few times. The V and J genes are TRBV4-3 and TRBJ2-5, with TRBD1 as a possible D gene (7 bases). V dropped 0 bases and J dropped 5 bases, with 28 bases sitting between them. CDR1 LGHNA and CDR2 YSLEER come from the germline V gene. This CDR3 has 20 amino acids. The CDR3 DNA is TGCGCCAGCAGCCAAGATCAGGCGTCCAGGCGGACAGGAGGGCGGGAGACCCAGTACTTC. Translated: CASSQDQASRRTGGRETQYF.

The chain carries TRBV6-1 and TRBJ2-5; 10 nucleotides match TRBD1. V lost 4 bases, J lost 5 bases, and 7 bases stayed unmatched. Germline lookup yields CDR1 MNHNS and CDR2 SASEGT. The CDR3 is made up of 15 amino acids. The CDR3 sequence: CASSASTGGDETQYF. The CDR3 nucleotides are TGTGCCAGCAGTGCCTCGACAGGGGGCGATGAGACCCAGTACTTC.

This rearrangement joins TRBV5-1 to TRBJ2-1; 7 positions agree with TRBD2. The CDR3 covers 15 residues. Trimming cost V 6 bases and J 1 base; bases outside gene matches: 7. Germline V gene lookup returns CDR1 SGHRS and CDR2 YFSETQ. For the CDR3, the DNA is TGCGCCAGCACTTTGGGGGGGGTTTCCTACAATGAGCAGTTCTTC. It specifies CASTLGGVSYNEQFF.

The V call is TRBV7-8, the J call TRBJ1-6; D not resolved. The length of the CDR3 is 16 residues. The V gene lost 5 bases and the J gene lost 0 bases, with 11 bases spanning the gap. CDR1 SGHVS and CDR2 FQNEAQ come from the germline V gene. CDR3 coding DNA: TGTGCCAGCAGCCCGTCAGCGAGCTCCTATAATTCACCCCTCCACTTT. Translation gives CASSPSASSYNSPLHF.

A word on this clone: An end of the junction does not agree with germline; a read error may underlie this. This chain joins TRBV7-7 and TRBJ2-5; 7 bases line up with TRBD2. Per germline, CDR1 SSHAT and CDR2 FNYEAQ (reference sequence). The CDR3 spans 14 residues. The DNA for the CDR3 is TGTGCTAGCAGCTCGAGCGGGGCAGGGGAGACCCAGTACTTC. It codes for CASSSSGAGETQYF.

V gene TRBV6-6 combines with J gene TRBJ2-7, with 16 nucleotides matching TRBD2. Germline V gene sequence: CDR1 MNHNY, CDR2 SVGAGI (reference sequence). The junction had 4 bases not matched to a gene; V was cut back by 6 bases and J by 11 bases. The length of the CDR3 is 13 residues. This chain's CDR3 is CASRGLAGGLKYF. The CDR3 DNA is TGTGCCAGCAGGGGACTAGCGGGGGGGCTTAAGTACTTC.

The chain carries TRBV9 and TRBJ2-3; TRBD2 matches 8 bases. CDR1 and CDR2 (germline): SGDLS, YYNGEE. The V and J ends lost 3 bases and 2 bases, in that order; junction bases with no gene match: 8. The length of the CDR3 is 16 residues. The CDR3 spells CASSERGGLNTDTQYF. As DNA, the CDR3 is TGTGCCAGCAGCGAACGGGGGGGCCTGAACACAGATACGCAGTATTTT.

The V and J genes are TRBV7-2 and TRBJ2-1, with no clear D. Trimming removed 1 base from V and 4 bases from J, with 11 bases in between. From germline, CDR1 is SGHTA and CDR2 FQGNSA. CDR3 length equals 15 residues. CDR3 loop: CASSLEVQRYNEQFF. Here the CDR3 DNA reads TGTGCCAGCAGCTTAGAGGTCCAGAGGTACAATGAGCAGTTCTTC.

This clone was observed a single time. The gene calls are TRBV6-1 and TRBJ1-2; 7 nucleotides agree with TRBD1. The CDR3 spans 14 residues. The V gene end was trimmed by 4 bases and the J gene end by 6 bases; junction bases not matched to a gene: 8. Germline assignment: CDR1 MNHNS and CDR2 SASEGT. The CDR3 DNA follows: TGTGCCAGCAGTGCCCGACAGGGTAGAAATGGCTACACCTTC. Translated: CASSARQGRNGYTF.

The V and J genes are TRBV9 and TRBJ1-5, with 7 bases aligning to TRBD1. The CDR3 covers 14 residues. With 2 bases clipped from V and 6 bases from J, the junction kept 5 bases outside the gene matches. The germline V gene has CDR1 SGDLS and CDR2 YYNGEE. In DNA, the CDR3 is TGTGCCAGCAGCGTTGACAGGGTCGGTCAGCCCCAGCATTTT. Translating it yields CASSVDRVGQPQHF.

This clone was seen just once. CDR3 sequence (DNA): TGTGCCAGCAGCTTAGATTATTTAGAAAATCAGCCCCAGCATTTT. This codes for CASSLDYLENQPQHF. V usage is TRBV11-2 and J usage is TRBJ1-5, with D hard to call. V was clipped by 0 bases and J by 4 bases, with 10 bases between them. In germline, CDR1 is SGHAT, CDR2 FQNNGV. The CDR3 totals 15 residues.

As to this clone: This specimen includes other DNA sequences encoding the same CDR3. The chain recombines TRBV6-5 with TRBJ2-1; 9 positions agree with TRBD1. The length of the CDR3 is 15 residues. Germline-derived CDR1 and CDR2 are MNHEY and SVGAGI. Losses at the gene ends were 2 bases for V and 2 bases for J; bases not matched to a gene: 1. The CDR3 region has the DNA TGTGCCAGCAGTTACCGGGACAGGGCCTACAATGAGCAGTTCTTC. This translates into CASSYRDRAYNEQFF.

For this clone: At one end, the junction sequence differs from germline, possibly due to a read error. The chain employs TRBV11-2 and TRBJ1-1; a weak D match, TRBD1 (6 bases). In germline, CDR1 is SGHAT, CDR2 FQNNGV. The CDR3 length is 16 residues. CDR3 DNA: TGTGCCAGCAGCTTAGGTAGGGGGGGACTGAACCCTGAAGCTTTCTTT. This codes for CASSLGRGGLNPEAFF.

The chain is built from TRBV28 and TRBJ1-2, with 9 nucleotides matching TRBD1. Losses at the gene ends were 7 bases for V and 4 bases for J; bases not matched to a gene: 25. The CDR3 totals 20 residues. Germline CDR1 reads MDHEN; CDR2 reads SYDVKM. As DNA, the CDR3 is TGTGCCAGCATCGCCGCGGTTGGATCGGGACAGGGCAAGACTAGCTATGGCTACACCTTC. This gives the protein CASIAAVGSGQGKTSYGYTF.

This clone was counted once. V gene TRBV19 combines with J gene TRBJ2-5, with 10 bases fitting TRBD2. Germline V gene lookup returns CDR1 LNHDA and CDR2 SQIVND (reference sequence). V was pared by 5 bases and J by 5 bases, with 14 bases of the junction left unmatched. The CDR3 sequence is 17 residues long. This chain's CDR3 is CASSPQPRTSGDETQYF. DNA of the CDR3: TGTGCCAGTAGTCCCCAGCCCCGAACTAGCGGGGACGAGACCCAGTACTTC.

The genes are TRBV7-2 and TRBJ2-7, with 7 bases lining up with TRBD1. The CDR3 spans 13 residues. After removal of 3 bases from V and 2 bases from J, the junction contained 1 base not matched to a gene. Germline values: CDR1 SGHTA, CDR2 FQGNSA. CDR3 DNA: TGTGCCAGCAGCTTGGGACAGCCCTACGAGCAGTACTTC. Amino acids: CASSLGQPYEQYF.

The chain has TRBV6-1 and TRBJ1-1, with D hard to call. This CDR3 is 13 amino acids long. Germline loops: CDR1 MNHNS, CDR2 SASEGT. V lost 8 bases and J 4 bases, leaving 14 bases between the germline ends. The CDR3 bases are TGTGCCAGCGAGGAGAGTTTAGGCACTGAAGCTTTCTTT. Its protein is CASEESLGTEAFF.

This chain's CDR3 is CASGANNYGYTF. Here the CDR3 DNA reads TGTGCCAGCGGGGCCAATAACTATGGCTACACCTTC. The genes are TRBV14 and TRBJ1-2, with D possibly matching TRBD1 (5 bases). CDR1 is SGHDN, CDR2 FVKESK, per germline. The CDR3 spans 12 residues. The V end was cut by 8 bases, the J end by 1 base, with 8 bases between.

The gene calls are TRBV30 and TRBJ2-1; D is ambiguous. The CDR3 extends over 15 amino acids. V lost 3 bases and J lost 1, with 13 bases in between. Germline CDR1 GTSNPN, CDR2 SVGIG (reference sequence). CDR3 coding DNA: TGTGCCTGGAGCGTCTCTACGCCTTCCTACAATGAGCAGTTCTTC. Protein product: CAWSVSTPSYNEQFF.

There are a few counts of this clone. The J gene is TRBJ2-5, the V gene TRBV7-6, with D possibly matching TRBD1 (6 bases). Germline assignment: CDR1 SGHVS and CDR2 FNYEAQ. The V end was cut by 3 bases, the J end by 4 bases, with 15 bases between. CDR3 length equals 15 residues. CDR3 in DNA: TGTGCCAGCAGCTTGCGGACAGCGGTGGGAGAGACCCAGTACTTC. Translation gives CASSLRTAVGETQYF.

This clone was counted only a few times. The gene calls are TRBV10-3 and TRBJ2-7, with D perhaps matching TRBD1 (6 bases). Trimming pared 6 bases from V and 3 bases from J, leaving 9 bases between. CDR3 length equals 12 residues. Germline CDR1 ENHRY, CDR2 SYGVKD. The CDR3 nucleotides are TGTGCCATCAGGGACAGCCTCTACGAGCAGTACTTC. Amino acid sequence: CAIRDSLYEQYF.